Described below is a single T cell receptor (beta chain) sequence and its context. The germline CDR1 and CDR2 sequences are SEHNR and FQNEAQ (reference sequence). V gave up 1 base and J gave up 1 base, with 10 bases separating them. This CDR3 region has 15 residues. The data are from a study of blood T cell repertoires in COVID-19. Study-wide background: Samples of COVID-19 (acute and convalescent) were obtained from the United States, Italy and Spain. Sources were T cells, B-cell-depleted T cells, or PBMCs; the material itself was cDNA or gDNA.

Authors' analysis steps: The assay estimated nucleated cells by amplifying reference gene primers. This table comes from immunoSEQ multiplex PCR, and its TCRdb copy is limited to in-frame clones, with some not included. For V, J and clone size, that table is used; D and trimming come from the DNA. The data hold about 200,000 clones, with 92% observed a single time. The receptor was isolated from a man aged 25-40 years with acute or convalescent COVID-19. This chain connects TRBV7-9 to TRBJ2-5; D perhaps matches TRBD2 (6 bases). Sequencing was performed on peripheral blood. In nucleotides, the CDR3 is TGTGCCAGCAGCTTAGGGGTGGGGGGCCAAGAGACCCAGTACTTC. As protein: CASSLGVGGQETQYF. Supplemented by reference TRBV7-9 and TRBJ2-5, the full variable domain reads DTGVSQNPRHKITKRGQNVTFRCDPISEHNRLYWYRQTLGQGPEFLTYFQNEAQLEKSRLLSDRFSAERPKGSFSTLEIQRTEQGDSAMYLCASSLGVGGQETQYFGPGTRLLVL.